The clone carrying this TCR beta chain was counted a few times. The V gene's germline CDR1 is LGHNA and CDR2 YSLEER. The CDR3 consists of 19 residues. The V and J ends lost 0 bases and 2 bases respectively, with 23 bases between them. This specimen belongs to a study of shared T cell receptors in the human thymus. Some clones are missing from TCRdb's copy, which holds only in-frame ones; the method was immunoSEQ multiplex PCR. The profile shows hundreds of thousands of clones, 80% to 90% of them singletons. These data were also reused for a study on human thymus T cells. That work contributes: The donor group consisted of healthy Finnish infants who were having corrective surgery for congenital heart defects. The source of the thymus tissue was resections taken during corrective heart surgery. V and J genes seemed to be used with bias in thymic and blood repertoires. What related research reported was that thymic repertoires overlapped highly among unrelated individuals.

The source is a boy under three years old with a congenital heart defect. Source material: thymocytes. The rearrangement links TRBV4-3 to TRBJ2-7; D unclear. The CDR3 region is CASSQEIWFGSRHTYEQYF. CDR3 nucleotide sequence: TGCGCCAGCAGCCAAGAAATTTGGTTTGGCAGTAGACACACCTACGAGCAGTACTTC.